This T cell receptor (beta chain) is from a study of blood T cell repertoires in COVID-19 (TCRdb year 2020). Notes on the research overall: Collaborator samples came from the United States, Italy and Spain and covered acute and convalescent phases of COVID-19. The samples were drawn from two sources: the first 160 participants of the ongoing ImmuneRACE study, and 1,200 or so subjects contributed by 6 global collaborators. The material from the prospective study consisted of cDNA or gDNA derived from T cells, B-cell-depleted T cells, or PBMCs. The repertoires were released in a freely available public database intended as a resource for research on the immune response to SARS-CoV-2. Where available, HLA class I and class II types were obtained from metadata supplied by the sample provider rather than from assay-based typing. The sample metadata nearly always contained a de-identified subject ID, COVID-19 status, age in years and sex. The dataset comprised deeply sampled blood TCRbeta repertoires from subjects exposed to, actively infected with, or recovered from COVID-19. The paper's findings and limits, for the study overall: The quantity of clinical and demographic metadata differed by source and by participant and was supplied without curation.

TCRbeta CDR3 regions were amplified from genomic DNA by means of the immunoSEQ Assay, a bias-controlled multiplex PCR. The authors processed their data as follows. Within the assay, amplification of reference gene primers was used to estimate how many nucleated cells each sample contained. To quantify the absolute abundance of each unique TCRbeta CDR3 rearrangement, sequence reads were collapsed and filtered. Productive Simpson clonality was computed per sample as the square root of Simpson's diversity index over productive rearrangements. TCRdb stores this immuneACCESS table with in-frame sequences only. Part of the clones is absent; in the studies checked, under half of the shortfall reflects unresolved V genes, and no reason is known for the rest. V, J and clone size derive from that table, while D and trimming were established from the DNA sequence. This sample lists 35,000 to 40,000 clones; about four fifths were detected once. The ten largest clones capture around 24% of the sample.

Each collaborating institution followed its own protocols to collect whole blood in K2EDTA tubes. For TCRbeta analysis, collaborators shipped samples in one of three forms: frozen whole blood, isolated PBMCs, or DNA extracted from either of those sample types. About this clone itself: The antigen it binds to is not known. The sample holds no much larger clone one base away, and base qualities are not on file.

Unmatched junction bases come to 8, with V trimmed by 6 bases and J by 0 bases. Reading from cysteine to phenylalanine, the CDR3 counts 16 amino acids. The CDR3 DNA has 48 bases and is translated from base 1. The germline V gene (reference sequence) specifies MNHEY as CDR1 and SMNVEV as CDR2. The sequence links TRBV27 to TRBJ1-2; 9 middle bases align to TRBD1. This clonotype was obtained from a human donor with acute or convalescent COVID-19. The donor label of this sample is uncertain. Sequencing was performed on peripheral blood. The CDR3: CASSPGTGNSNYGYTF. The nucleotide sequence reads as follows: TGTGCCAGCAGCCCCGGGACAGGGAACTCTAACTATGGCTACACCTTC.